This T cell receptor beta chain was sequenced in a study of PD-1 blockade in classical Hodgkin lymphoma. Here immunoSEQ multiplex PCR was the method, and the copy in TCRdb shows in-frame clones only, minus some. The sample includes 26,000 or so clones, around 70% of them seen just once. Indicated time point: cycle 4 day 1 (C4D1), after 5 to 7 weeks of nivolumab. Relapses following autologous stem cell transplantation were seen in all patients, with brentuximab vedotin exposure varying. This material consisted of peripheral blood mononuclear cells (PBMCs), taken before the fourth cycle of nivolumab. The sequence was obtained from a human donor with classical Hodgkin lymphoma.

In nucleotides, the CDR3 is TGCGCCAGCAGCTCACTTGGGACTAGCGGGAGGATTTTGGAGACCCAGTACTTC. It yields the protein CASSSLGTSGRILETQYF. The gene calls are TRBV5-1 and TRBJ2-5; 15 bases line up with TRBD2. This CDR3 has 18 amino acids. The ends lost 3 bases at V and 5 bases at J; junction bases unmatched: 11. Per the germline V gene, CDR1 is SGHRS and CDR2 is YFSETQ.